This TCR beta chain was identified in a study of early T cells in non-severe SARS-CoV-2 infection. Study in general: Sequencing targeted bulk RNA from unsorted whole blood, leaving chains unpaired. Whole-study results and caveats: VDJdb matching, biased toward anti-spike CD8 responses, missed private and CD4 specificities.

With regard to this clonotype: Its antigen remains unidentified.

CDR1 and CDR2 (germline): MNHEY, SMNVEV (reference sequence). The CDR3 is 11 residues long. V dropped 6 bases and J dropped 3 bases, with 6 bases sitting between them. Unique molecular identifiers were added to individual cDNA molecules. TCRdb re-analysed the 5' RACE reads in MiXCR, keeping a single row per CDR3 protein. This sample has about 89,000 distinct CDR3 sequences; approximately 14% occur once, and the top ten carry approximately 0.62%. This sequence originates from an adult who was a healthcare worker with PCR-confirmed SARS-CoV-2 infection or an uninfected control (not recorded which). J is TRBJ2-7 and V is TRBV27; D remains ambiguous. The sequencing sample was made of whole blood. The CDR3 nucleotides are TGTGCCAGCAGACAGCTCTACGAGCAGTACGTC. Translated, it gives CASRQLYEQYV.